Shown below are 25 T cell receptor beta chains from a single sample sequenced in a study of blood T cells in healthy people across ages. A J-beta primer mix and a sample-barcoded 5' primer were used in a second PCR of roughly 7 to 12 cycles. From the 5' RACE reads, TCRdb called clonotypes with MiXCR, one entry per CDR3 protein. Among fewer than 1,200,000 distinct CDR3 sequences, around 27% were seen once, and the ten largest hold around 0.75%. These data were also reused for a study on T cells of mothers and their children.

Sequenced material: blood. The receptors come from a girl aged 2-10 years in good health.

This clonotype occurred a few times. This chain's CDR3 is CSARGVGGFNTEAFF. In DNA, the CDR3 is TGCAGTGCTAGGGGGGTCGGGGGATTTAACACTGAAGCTTTCTTT. The chain is built from TRBV20-1 and TRBJ1-1, with D tentatively TRBD1 (5 bases). CDR3 length: 15 amino acids. Trimming took off 3 bases at V and 2 bases at J, with 16 bases between the two ends. The germline V gene has CDR1 DFQATT and CDR2 SNEGSKA (reference sequence).

This clonotype was seen more than once but under ten times. This chain joins TRBV5-1 and TRBJ2-5; perhaps D is TRBD1 or TRBD2 (5 bases each). The tail of the sequence fits TRBJ2-7 better, so the J call may be wrong. Germline V gene data show CDR1 as SGHRS and CDR2 as YFSETQ. The CDR3 has 15 amino acids. CDR3 in DNA: TGCGCCAGCAGCGGGACGGCCGGCGGTCCCTACGAGCAGTACTTC. This gives the protein CASSGTAGGPYEQYF.

This clonotype was detected only a few times. The V and J genes are TRBV21-1 and TRBJ2-7. TRBV21-1 constitutes a pseudogene. This CDR3 has 14 amino acids. CDR3 nucleotide sequence: TGTGCCAGCAGCAAAAGGGATTCTCCCTACGAGCAGTACTTC. Translation: CASSKRDSPYEQYF.

The rearrangement uses TRBV7-9 and TRBJ2-1, with D perhaps matching TRBD1 or TRBD2 (5 bases each). This CDR3 is built from 14 residues. CDR1 is SEHNR and CDR2 is FQNEAQ in the germline V gene (reference sequence). Trimming stripped 7 bases from V and 9 bases from J, with 19 bases between. CDR3 nucleotide sequence: TGTGCCAGCAAAAAACATGAGGGGCTCCCTGAGCAGTTCTTC. It encodes CASKKHEGLPEQFF.

The V and J genes are TRBV5-8 and TRBJ1-2; tentatively, D is TRBD1 (5 bases). Germline V gives CDR1 SGHTS, CDR2 YDEGEE. This CDR3 is built from 15 residues. V shed 0 bases and J shed 8 bases, with 17 bases lying between them. CDR3: CASSLARTRQGGYTF. The CDR3 bases are TGTGCCAGCAGCTTGGCCCGGACGAGGCAGGGCGGCTACACCTTC.

This chain uses TRBV29-1 with TRBJ2-2; 7 nucleotides agree with TRBD1. The V segment lost 5 bases and the J segment 3 bases; nucleotides outside the gene matches: 9. The CDR3 has 15 amino acids. Looked up from germline, CDR1 is SQVTM and CDR2 is ANQGSEA. The CDR3, as DNA: TGCAGCGTTAGCACACAGGGGCAGTACACCGGGGAGCTGTTTTTT. This sequence encodes CSVSTQGQYTGELFF.

This clonotype has more than one count but fewer than ten. The chain recombines TRBV29-1 with TRBJ2-1; 14 bases align to TRBD2. With 8 bases clipped from V and 0 bases from J, the junction kept 9 bases outside the gene matches. Per the germline V gene, CDR1 is SQVTM and CDR2 is ANQGSEA. This CDR3 is 17 amino acids long. As DNA, the CDR3 is TGCAGCTTCGGACTAGCGGGGGGCCTCCGCTCCTACAATGAGCAGTTCTTC. Translation: CSFGLAGGLRSYNEQFF.

DNA of the CDR3: TGTGCCAGCAGTCAGGGCCAGACCCAGTACTTC. Protein product: CASSQGQTQYF. This rearrangement joins TRBV6-6 to TRBJ2-5; D might be TRBD1 (5 bases). Germline CDR1 reads MNHNY; CDR2 reads SVGAGI (reference sequence). The CDR3 sequence is 11 residues long. Trimming stripped 5 bases from V and 6 bases from J, with 7 bases between.

This sequence joins TRBV12-3 or TRBV12-4 and TRBJ2-3; D remains unclear. This CDR3 has 13 residues. Trimming shortened V by 6 bases and J by 6 bases, and 13 bases separated the two germline ends. This CDR3 is CASSITVGDTQYF. The DNA for the CDR3 is TGTGCCAGCAGCATTACGGTGGGGGATACGCAGTATTTT.

Regarding this clonotype: A read error may produce the germline difference seen at one junction end. The chain has TRBV5-4 and TRBJ2-2; 8 bases are shared with TRBD1. This CDR3 is 15 amino acids long. Germline V CDR1 and CDR2: SGHNT, YYREEE (reference sequence). The DNA of the CDR3 is TGTGCCAACAGCTTTTCCAGGGGGCTACCCGGGGAGCTGTTTTTT. Protein sequence: CANSFSRGLPGELFF.

This clonotype appeared a few times. V is TRBV12-3 or TRBV12-4 and J is TRBJ2-6; D gene ambiguous. This CDR3 region has 17 residues. V was cut by 6 bases and J by 1 base, with 16 bases left in between. This CDR3 reads CASSFGISPSGANVLTF. The CDR3 DNA is TGTGCCAGCAGCTTTGGGATTAGTCCTTCTGGGGCCAACGTCCTGACTTTC.

This clonotype was found many times. The chain uses TRBV29-1 and TRBJ2-7; no clear D. The CDR3 consists of 12 residues. V lost 1 base and J 0 bases, leaving 4 bases between the germline ends. Germline CDR1 and CDR2: SQVTM and ANQGSEA. The CDR3 DNA reads as TGCAGCGTTGAAGTGGGCTCCTACGAGCAGTACTTC. It yields the protein CSVEVGSYEQYF.

The CDR3 DNA reads TGTGCCAGCAGTTTCTTTTCAGATGGTCGTAGGGCTGAAGCTTTCTTT. The encoded protein is CASSFFSDGRRAEAFF. The chain carries TRBV28 and TRBJ1-1; D gene uncertain. The CDR3 runs 16 residues. Germline V CDR1 and CDR2: MDHEN, SYDVKM. Trimming cost V 3 bases and J 6 bases, with 20 bases left between them.

This clonotype was counted a few times. CDR3 amino acids: CSVEGGDLNYGYTF. The CDR3 nucleotides are TGCAGCGTTGAAGGAGGGGACCTAAACTATGGCTACACCTTC. The rearrangement uses TRBV29-1 and TRBJ1-2; tentatively, D is TRBD1 (5 bases). The V gene lost 1 base and the J gene lost 2 bases, with 11 bases spanning the gap. This CDR3 is 14 amino acids long. CDR1 is SQVTM and CDR2 is ANQGSEA in the germline V gene.

The table lists this clonotype with a few counts. The chain employs TRBV12-3 or TRBV12-4 and TRBJ2-5; 13 nucleotides line up with TRBD2. V lost 6 bases, J lost 7 bases, and 11 bases stayed unmatched. This CDR3 has 16 residues. Here the CDR3 reads CASSRLAGGSPGTQYF. The CDR3 DNA is TGTGCCAGCAGCCGACTAGCGGGGGGCTCCCCAGGGACCCAGTACTTC.

The chain carries TRBV28 and TRBJ2-1; D might be TRBD2 (6 bases). V was shortened by 2 bases and J by 6 bases, with 17 bases between the two germline ends. The CDR3 consists of 16 residues. The germline gives CDR1 MDHEN, CDR2 SYDVKM. DNA for the CDR3: TGTGCCAGCAGTTTACGTGGCAAAGGGAGGATCAATGAGCAGTTCTTC. Residues: CASSLRGKGRINEQFF.

The chain recombines TRBV2 with TRBJ1-1, with a weak D call TRBD1 (6 bases). The V and J ends lost 6 bases and 2 bases respectively, with 13 bases between them. The CDR3 sequence is 14 residues long. Germline CDR1 is SNHLY and CDR2 is FYNNEI. The CDR3 bases are TGTGCCAGCAGGGAGGACAGCTATAACACTGAAGCTTTCTTT. Its translation is CASREDSYNTEAFF.

The V and J genes are TRBV20-1 and TRBJ1-1; TRBD1 matches at 8 bases. The CDR3 spans 12 residues. Germline CDR1 and CDR2: DFQATT and SNEGSKA (reference sequence). The CDR3 reads CSATGARTEAFF. CDR3 bases: TGCAGCGCGACAGGGGCGAGGACTGAAGCTTTCTTT.

The chain employs TRBV20-1 and TRBJ1-2; D might be TRBD1 (5 bases). The V gene's germline CDR1 is DFQATT and CDR2 SNEGSKA (reference sequence). The CDR3 is 12 amino acids. V lost 5 bases to trimming and J lost 5 bases, with 12 bases between them. The CDR3 nucleotides are TGCAGTGCTCAGGGACGGGTTTATGGCTACACCTTC. It codes for CSAQGRVYGYTF.

This clonotype was counted between two and nine times. J is TRBJ2-1 and V is TRBV5-5, with a weak D call TRBD1 (6 bases). The CDR3 consists of 15 residues. V was cut by 4 bases and J by 6 bases, with 17 bases left in between. Germline assignment: CDR1 SGHKS and CDR2 YYEKEE (reference sequence). The CDR3 is CASSLLSGTSNEQFF. CDR3 coding DNA: TGTGCCAGCAGCCTCTTATCCGGGACAAGCAATGAGCAGTTCTTC.

There are a few counts of this clonotype. This chain connects TRBV7-9 to TRBJ2-5; D possibly matches TRBD1 or TRBD2 (5 bases each). Germline V gene lookup returns CDR1 SEHNR and CDR2 FQNEAQ (reference sequence). V was clipped by 5 bases and J by 2 bases, with 15 bases between them. The CDR3 totals 15 residues. The CDR3 DNA reads as TGTGCCAGCAGCCCTCGTCGGGACCAACAAGAGACCCAGTACTTC. This encodes CASSPRRDQQETQYF.

The J gene is TRBJ2-7, the V gene TRBV9; TRBD2 agrees at 11 bases. The J call is uncertain, as TRBJ2-5 better fits the DNA end. Germline loops: CDR1 SGDLS, CDR2 YYNGEE. The CDR3 is made up of 15 amino acids. CDR3 sequence (DNA): TGTGCCAGCAGCGCCCAGACTAGCGGGGAAGAGACCCAGTACTTC. It encodes CASSAQTSGEETQYF.

This clonotype has a handful of counts. The J gene is TRBJ2-7, the V gene TRBV28; 7 bases fit TRBD2. Losses at the gene ends were 11 bases for V and 3 bases for J; bases not matched to a gene: 13. This CDR3 spans 14 amino acids. The germline V gene encodes CDR1 MDHEN and CDR2 SYDVKM. CDR3 in amino acids: CAGAIGLAVYEQYF. The CDR3, as DNA: TGTGCCGGAGCAATAGGGCTAGCGGTCTACGAGCAGTACTTC.

This chain connects TRBV12-3 or TRBV12-4 to TRBJ2-5; D is unresolved. CDR3 length equals 11 residues. Trimming shortened V by 5 bases and J by 11 bases, and 12 bases separated the two germline ends. The CDR3 reads CASSGLNKQYF. The CDR3 nucleotides read TGTGCCAGCAGTGGGCTGAATAAGCAGTACTTC.

CDR3 loop: CAIGTVYNEKLFF. CDR3 nucleotide sequence: TGTGCCATCGGGACAGTTTATAATGAAAAACTGTTTTTT. The chain carries TRBV28 and TRBJ1-4; TRBD1 agrees at 7 bases. CDR1 is MDHEN and CDR2 is SYDVKM in the germline V gene. The CDR3 totals 13 residues. The V gene end was trimmed by 10 bases and the J gene end by 4 bases; junction bases not matched to a gene: 6.